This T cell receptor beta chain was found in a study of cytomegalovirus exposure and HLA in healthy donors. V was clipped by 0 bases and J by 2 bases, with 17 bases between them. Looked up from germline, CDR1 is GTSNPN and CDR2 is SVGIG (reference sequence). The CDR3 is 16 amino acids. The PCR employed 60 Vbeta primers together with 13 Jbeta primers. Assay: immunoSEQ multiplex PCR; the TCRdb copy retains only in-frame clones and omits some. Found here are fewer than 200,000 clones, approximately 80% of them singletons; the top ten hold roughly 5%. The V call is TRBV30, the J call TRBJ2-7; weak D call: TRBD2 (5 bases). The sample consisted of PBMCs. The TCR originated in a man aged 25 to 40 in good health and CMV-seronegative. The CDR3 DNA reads TGTGCCTGGAGTGTACGGGCCCCCCTAGCCACCTACGAGCAGTACTTC. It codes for CAWSVRAPLATYEQYF. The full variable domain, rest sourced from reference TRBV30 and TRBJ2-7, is SQTIHQWPATLVQPVGSPLSLECTVEGTSNPNLYWYRQAAGRGLQLLFYSVGIGQISSEVPQNLSASRPQDRQFILSSKKLLLSDSGFYLCAWSVRAPLATYEQYFGPGTRLTVT.